Listed here is a single TCR beta chain. The CDR3 is 17 amino acids. CDR1 SNHLY and CDR2 FYNNEI come from the germline V gene. The V and J ends lost 6 bases and 0 bases, in that order; junction bases with no gene match: 11. This record comes from a study of blood T cell repertoires in COVID-19. The overall study: Italy, Spain and the United States were the sources of the convalescent and acute COVID-19 samples. Sources were T cells, B-cell-depleted T cells, or PBMCs; the material itself was cDNA or gDNA.

Sequencing used immunoSEQ multiplex PCR; TCRdb keeps in-frame clones, though not all of them. The profile shows fewer than 45,000 clones, approximately 87% of them singletons. Sequenced: peripheral blood. The sequence came from a man older than 75 with active COVID-19. V gene TRBV2 combines with J gene TRBJ1-1; 9 positions agree with TRBD1. CDR3 loop: CASRRDRVGRMNTEAFF. The CDR3 DNA sequence: TGTGCCAGCAGGCGGGACAGGGTAGGAAGGATGAACACTGAAGCTTTCTTT.